This TCR beta chain stems from a study of immune evolution from preneoplasia to lung adenocarcinoma. This clone was counted a single time. Profiling relied on immunoSEQ multiplex PCR, and the TCRdb table lists in-frame clones only, not all of them. The data show roughly 4,000 clones, with 83% seen just once and 3% to 4% held by the top ten. CDR1 and CDR2 (germline): KGHSH, LQKENI. The CDR3 has 15 residues. The germline V and J ends were trimmed by 3 bases and 7 bases, with 16 bases remaining between them. This receptor was taken from a person in their 60s with lung adenocarcinoma. The sample comprised FFPE minimally invasive lung adenocarcinoma tissue. J is TRBJ2-1 and V is TRBV18; possibly TRBD1 or TRBD2 for D (5 bases each). The CDR3 coding sequence is TGTGCCAGCTCACCTGCCGGGACCATTGGTAATGAGCAGTTCTTC. Encoded protein: CASSPAGTIGNEQFF.